This T cell receptor (beta chain) was documented in a study of T cells after yellow fever vaccination. The CDR3 contains 12 residues. Germline loops: CDR1 SGHTA, CDR2 FQGNSA. From the 5' RACE reads, TCRdb called clonotypes with MiXCR, one entry per CDR3 protein. Of 450,000 to 650,000 distinct CDR3 sequences in the sample, approximately 15% were seen once. Study-level results: Within FACS-sorted repertoires, abundant clonotypes contaminating from the bulk population could be present. The appearance of a small share of clonotypes in both CD4 and CD8 compartments was observed.

Remarks on this clonotype: The antigen remains unidentified. A junction end diverges from the germline sequence, so it may reflect a read error.

The chain combines TRBV7-2 with TRBJ2-1; D may be TRBD2 (6 bases). This specimen was PBMCs, taken on the day of the yellow fever booster vaccination. This TCR derives from a man between 25 and 39 years old who received the YFV17D yellow fever vaccine. Written as DNA, the CDR3 is TGTGCCAGCAGCACTCCGGGACTGCAGTCTGACTTC. This sequence encodes CASSTPGLQSDF.